This T cell receptor beta chain stems from a study of cytomegalovirus exposure and HLA in healthy donors. The study's findings and limits: Some V segments, including TRBV6-2 and TRBV6-3, were excluded as indistinguishable. Association of a missense DCLRE1C variant with TCR beta V- and J-gene trimming was reported in a later analysis. With high specificity and sensitivity, the classifier reportedly diagnosed cytomegalovirus status.

The PCR employed 60 Vbeta primers together with 13 Jbeta primers. Authors' analysis steps: Some 10 million of tens of millions of unique TCR beta chains were shared, per a later count. Profiled with immunoSEQ multiplex PCR; TCRdb holds only in-frame clones, not every one. V and J calls and clone size are those listed in that table; D and trimming were worked out from the DNA. The sample consists of 150,000 to 200,000 clones, roughly 80% of them appearing once. This clone was counted between two and nine times. Its antigen is undetermined. This CDR3 is built from 14 residues. Germline lookup yields CDR1 MDHEN and CDR2 SYDVKM. The V gene lost 7 bases and the J gene lost 6 bases, with 19 bases spanning the gap.

The chain employs TRBV28 and TRBJ2-7, with D possibly being TRBD2 (6 bases). Sequencing was performed on PBMCs. The receptor was derived from a woman in her 30s in good health and CMV-seronegative. As DNA, the CDR3 is TGTGCCAGCACCAACCCACGGCGAGCGGGCGAGCAGTACTTC. Amino acid sequence: CASTNPRRAGEQYF. Supplemented by reference TRBV28 and TRBJ2-7, the full variable domain reads DVKVTQSSRYLVKRTGEKVFLECVQDMDHENMFWYRQDPGLGLRLIYFSYDVKMKEKGDIPEGYSVSREKKERFSLILESASTNQTSMYLCASTNPRRAGEQYFGPGTRLTVT.